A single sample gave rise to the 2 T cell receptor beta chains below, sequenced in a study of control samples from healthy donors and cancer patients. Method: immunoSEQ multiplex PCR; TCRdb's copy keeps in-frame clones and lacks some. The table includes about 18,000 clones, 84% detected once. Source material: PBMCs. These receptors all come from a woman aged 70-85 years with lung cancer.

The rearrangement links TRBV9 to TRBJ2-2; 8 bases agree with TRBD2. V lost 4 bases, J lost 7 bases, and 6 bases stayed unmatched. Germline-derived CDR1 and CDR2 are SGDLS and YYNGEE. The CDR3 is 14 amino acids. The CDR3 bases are TGTGCCAGCAGCCCCCGGGGACTAGACGGGGAGCTGTTTTTT. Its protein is CASSPRGLDGELFF. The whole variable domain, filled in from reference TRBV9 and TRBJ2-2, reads DSGVTQTPKHLITATGQRVTLRCSPRSGDLSVYWYQQSLDQGLQFLIQYYNGEERAKGNILERFSAQQFPDLHSELNLSSLELGDSALYFCASSPRGLDGELFFGEGSRLTVL.

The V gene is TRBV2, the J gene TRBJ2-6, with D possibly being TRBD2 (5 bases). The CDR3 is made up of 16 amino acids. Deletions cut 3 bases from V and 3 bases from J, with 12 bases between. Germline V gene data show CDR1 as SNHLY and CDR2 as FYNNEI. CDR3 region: CASSDHGIFGANVLTF. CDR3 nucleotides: TGTGCCAGCAGTGACCACGGGATCTTTGGGGCCAACGTCCTGACTTTC. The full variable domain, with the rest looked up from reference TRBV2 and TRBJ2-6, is EPEVTQTPSHQVTQMGQEVILRCVPISNHLYFYWYRQILGQKVEFLVSFYNNEISEKSEIFDDQFSVERPDGSNFTLKIRSTKLEDSAMYFCASSDHGIFGANVLTFGAGSRLTVL.